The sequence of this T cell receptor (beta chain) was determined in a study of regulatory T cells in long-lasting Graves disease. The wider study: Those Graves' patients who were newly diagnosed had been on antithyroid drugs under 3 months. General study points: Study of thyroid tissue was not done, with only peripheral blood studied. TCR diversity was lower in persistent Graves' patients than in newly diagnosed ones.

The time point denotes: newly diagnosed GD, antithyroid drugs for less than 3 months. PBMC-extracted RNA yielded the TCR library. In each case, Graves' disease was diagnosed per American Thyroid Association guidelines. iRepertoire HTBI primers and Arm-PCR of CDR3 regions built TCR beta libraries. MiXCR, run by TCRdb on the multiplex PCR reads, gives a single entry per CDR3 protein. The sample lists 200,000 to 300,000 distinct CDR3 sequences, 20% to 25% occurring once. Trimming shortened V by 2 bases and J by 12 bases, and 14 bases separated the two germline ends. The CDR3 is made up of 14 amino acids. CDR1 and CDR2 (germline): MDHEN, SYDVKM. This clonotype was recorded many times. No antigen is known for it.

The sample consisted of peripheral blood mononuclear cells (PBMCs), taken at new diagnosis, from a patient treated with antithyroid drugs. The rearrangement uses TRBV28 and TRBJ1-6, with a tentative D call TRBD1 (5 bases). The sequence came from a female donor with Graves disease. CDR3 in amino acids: CASSLGRVGKPLHF. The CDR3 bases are TGTGCCAGCAGTTTAGGCAGGGTGGGGAAACCCCTCCACTTT. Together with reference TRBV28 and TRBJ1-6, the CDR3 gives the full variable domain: DVKVTQSSRYLVKRTGEKVFLECVQDMDHENMFWYRQDPGLGLRLIYFSYDVKMKEKGDIPEGYSVSREKKERFSLILESASTNQTSMYLCASSLGRVGKPLHFGNGTRLTVT.